The present TCR beta chain was sequenced within a study of blood T cell repertoires in COVID-19. At the level of the study: Samples representing acute and convalescent COVID-19 were sourced from the United States, Italy and Spain. T cells, B-cell-depleted T cells, or PBMCs provided the cDNA or gDNA that served as material.

CDR3 size: 14 residues. Trimming pared 6 bases from V and 1 base from J, leaving 12 bases between. Germline V CDR1 and CDR2: KGHSH, LQKENI. Original data processing: Cell counts per sample came from amplifying reference gene primers. Clones were read by immunoSEQ multiplex PCR, and TCRdb kept only the in-frame ones, dropping some. The V and J calls and clone size come from that table; D and trimming were worked out from the DNA. This table has some 270,000 clones, 89% appearing once. The sequence derives from a woman aged 40 to 50 who had recovered from COVID-19. Sample: peripheral blood. The chain links TRBV18 to TRBJ1-1; maybe TRBD1 (5 bases). CDR3 loop: CASSPVRGNTEAFF. The CDR3 DNA reads as TGTGCCAGCTCCCCTGTTAGGGGGAACACTGAAGCTTTCTTT.